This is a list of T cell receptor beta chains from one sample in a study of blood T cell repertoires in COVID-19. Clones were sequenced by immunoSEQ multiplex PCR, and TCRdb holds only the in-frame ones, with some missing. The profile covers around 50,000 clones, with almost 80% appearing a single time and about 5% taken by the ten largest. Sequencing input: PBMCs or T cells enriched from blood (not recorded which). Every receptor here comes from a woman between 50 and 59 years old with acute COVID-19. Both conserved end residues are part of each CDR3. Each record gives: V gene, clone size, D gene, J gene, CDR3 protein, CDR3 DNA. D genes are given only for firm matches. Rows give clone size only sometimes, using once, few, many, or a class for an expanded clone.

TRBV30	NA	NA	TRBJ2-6	CAWSAWGVLRVLTF	TGTGCCTGGAGTGCCTGGGGAGTCTTAAGAGTCCTGACTTTC
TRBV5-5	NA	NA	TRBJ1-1	CASTLRTGNTEAFF	TGTGCCAGCACACTACGGACGGGAAACACTGAAGCTTTCTTT
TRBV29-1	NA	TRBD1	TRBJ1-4	CSVAPGQTTNEKLFF	TGCAGCGTTGCCCCGGGACAGACAACTAATGAAAAACTGTTTTTT
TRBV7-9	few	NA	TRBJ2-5	CASSLVGPGGTQYF	TGTGCCAGCAGCTTAGTGGGACCCGGGGGGACCCAGTACTTC
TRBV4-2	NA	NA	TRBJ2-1	CASSSHTRVNEQFF	TGTGCCAGCAGCTCTCATACTAGGGTGAATGAGCAGTTCTTC
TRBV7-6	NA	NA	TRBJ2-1	CASSFRGGDNEQFF	TGTGCCAGCAGCTTTAGGGGTGGGGACAATGAGCAGTTCTTC
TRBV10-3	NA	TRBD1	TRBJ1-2	CAISSRQGLYGYTF	TGTGCCATCAGCTCCAGACAGGGTCTATATGGCTACACCTTC
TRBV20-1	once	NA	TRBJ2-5	CSAAEETQYF	TGCAGTGCTGCAGAAGAGACCCAGTACTTC
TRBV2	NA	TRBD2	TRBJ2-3	CASAQKVAGGPSDTQYF	TGTGCCAGCGCTCAGAAGGTAGCGGGGGGGCCGTCAGATACGCAGTATTTT
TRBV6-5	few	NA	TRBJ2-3	CASRGEADTQYF	TGTGCCAGCAGAGGGGAGGCAGATACGCAGTATTTT
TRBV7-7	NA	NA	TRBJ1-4	CASSLSGGLGEKLFF	TGTGCTAGCAGCTTGTCCGGGGGGCTGGGGGAAAAACTGTTTTTT
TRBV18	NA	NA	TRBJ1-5	CASSADNNQPQHF	TGTGCCAGCTCCGCGGACAACAATCAGCCCCAGCATTTT
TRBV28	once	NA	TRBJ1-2	CASRALSGARANYGYTF	TGTGCCAGCAGGGCACTCTCTGGGGCCCGAGCTAACTATGGCTACACCTTC
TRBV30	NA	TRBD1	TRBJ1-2	CAWSSQGGWGYTF	TGTGCCTGGAGTTCGCAAGGGGGCTGGGGCTACACCTTC
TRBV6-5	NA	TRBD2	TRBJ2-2	CASSSLGGALAGELFF	TGTGCCAGCAGTTCCCTCGGGGGGGCCTTGGCCGGGGAGCTGTTTTTT
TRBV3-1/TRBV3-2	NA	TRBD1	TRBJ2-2	CASSQDLFQDRFTSGGELFF	TGTGCCAGCAGCCAAGATCTGTTCCAGGACAGGTTTACCTCGGGCGGGGAGCTGTTTTTT
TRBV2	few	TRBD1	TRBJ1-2	CASQDRLGANYGYTF	TGTGCCTCCCAGGACAGGCTTGGAGCTAACTATGGCTACACCTTC
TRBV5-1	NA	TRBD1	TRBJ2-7	CASSLGTGPSYEQYF	TGCGCCAGCAGCTTAGGGACAGGGCCCTCCTACGAGCAGTACTTC
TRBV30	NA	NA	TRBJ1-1	CADHPAGRAFF	TGTGCCGACCACCCCGCGGGGAGGGCTTTCTTT
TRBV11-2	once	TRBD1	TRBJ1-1	CASSPGQGSDTEAFF	TGTGCCAGCAGCCCAGGACAGGGATCGGACACTGAAGCTTTCTTT
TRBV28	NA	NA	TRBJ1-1	CASSLPRRAAEAFF	TGTGCCAGCAGTTTACCTAGAAGAGCCGCTGAAGCTTTCTTT
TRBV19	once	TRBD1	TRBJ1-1	CASSGQGEAEAFF	TGTGCCAGTAGCGGACAGGGGGAGGCTGAAGCTTTCTTT
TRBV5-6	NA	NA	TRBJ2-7	CASSSGATYEQYF	TGTGCCAGCAGCTCTGGGGCCACCTACGAGCAGTACTTC
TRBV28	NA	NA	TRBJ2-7	CASSLGGTHEQYF	TGTGCCAGCAGTTTAGGCGGGACCCACGAGCAGTACTTC
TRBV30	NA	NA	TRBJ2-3	CAWSVGAATTDTQYF	TGTGCCTGGAGTGTAGGGGCGGCAACGACAGATACGCAGTATTTT
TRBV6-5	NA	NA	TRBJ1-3	CASSYSQTFGNTIYF	TGTGCCAGCAGTTACTCGCAGACTTTCGGAAACACCATATATTTT
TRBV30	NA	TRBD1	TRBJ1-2	CACPPVRGRDYGYTF	TGTGCCTGTCCCCCGGTCAGGGGGCGCGACTATGGCTACACCTTC
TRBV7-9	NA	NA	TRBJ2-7	CASSRGTLSYEQYF	TGTGCCAGCAGCCGGGGGACTCTTTCCTACGAGCAGTACTTC
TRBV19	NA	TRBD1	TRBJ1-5	CASNRGVNQPQHF	TGTGCCAGCAACAGGGGTGTGAATCAGCCCCAGCATTTT
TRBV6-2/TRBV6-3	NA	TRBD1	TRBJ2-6	CASSFQGQGAGGANVLTF	TGTGCCAGCAGTTTTCAGGGACAGGGGGCCGGTGGGGCCAACGTCCTGACTTTC
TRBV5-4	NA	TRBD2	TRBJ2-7	CASSLVLAGVFSYEQYF	TGTGCCAGCAGCTTGGTACTAGCGGGGGTTTTTTCCTACGAGCAGTACTTC
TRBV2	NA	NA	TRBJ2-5	CASRRTATTSEGQYF	TGTGCCAGCAGAAGGACAGCCACTACTAGTGAGGGCCAGTACTTC
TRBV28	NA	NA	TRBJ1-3	CASSIQQGSLSGNTIYF	TGTGCCAGCAGTATCCAACAGGGTAGTCTCTCTGGAAACACCATATATTTT
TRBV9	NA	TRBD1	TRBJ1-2	CASSSRTGEGYGYTF	TGTGCCAGCAGCTCCCGGACAGGGGAGGGCTATGGCTACACCTTC
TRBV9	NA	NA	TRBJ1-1	CASSPYMTMNTEAFF	TGTGCCAGCAGCCCGTACATGACAATGAACACTGAAGCTTTCTTT
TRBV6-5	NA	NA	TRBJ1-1	CASRGLGEAFF	TGTGCCAGCAGAGGACTGGGTGAAGCTTTCTTT
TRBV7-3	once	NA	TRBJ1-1	CASSVTGGTEAFF	TGTGCCAGCAGCGTCACGGGGGGCACTGAAGCTTTCTTT
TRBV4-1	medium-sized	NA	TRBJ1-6	CASSQGTRMGGNSPLHF	TGCGCCAGCAGCCAAGGCACGAGGATGGGAGGAAATTCACCCCTCCACTTT
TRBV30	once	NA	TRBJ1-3	CAWSSQVGNTIYF	TGTGCCTGGAGTAGTCAGGTCGGAAACACCATATATTTT